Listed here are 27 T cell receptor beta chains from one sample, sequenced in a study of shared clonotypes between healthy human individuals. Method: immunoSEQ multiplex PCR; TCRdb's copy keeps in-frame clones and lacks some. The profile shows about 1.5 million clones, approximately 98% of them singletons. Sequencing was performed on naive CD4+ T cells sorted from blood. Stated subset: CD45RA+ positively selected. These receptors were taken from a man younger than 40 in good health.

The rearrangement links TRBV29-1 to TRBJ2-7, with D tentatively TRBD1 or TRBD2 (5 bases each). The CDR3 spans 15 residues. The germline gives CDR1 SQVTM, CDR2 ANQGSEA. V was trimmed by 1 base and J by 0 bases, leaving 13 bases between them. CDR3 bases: TGCAGCGTTGAAGGGTATGGGGGTTACTCCTACGAGCAGTACTTC. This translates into CSVEGYGGYSYEQYF.

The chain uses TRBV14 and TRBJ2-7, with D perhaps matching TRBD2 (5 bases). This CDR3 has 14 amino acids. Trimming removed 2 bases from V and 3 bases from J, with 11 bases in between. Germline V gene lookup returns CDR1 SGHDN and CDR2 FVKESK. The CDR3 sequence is CASSQIDGNYEQYF. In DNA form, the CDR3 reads TGTGCCAGCAGCCAAATCGACGGGAACTACGAGCAGTACTTC.

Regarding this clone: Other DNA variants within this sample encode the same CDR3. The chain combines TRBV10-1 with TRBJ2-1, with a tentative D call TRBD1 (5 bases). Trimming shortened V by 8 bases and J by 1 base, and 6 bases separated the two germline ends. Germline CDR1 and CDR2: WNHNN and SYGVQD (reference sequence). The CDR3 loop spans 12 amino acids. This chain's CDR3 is CASSGSYNEQFF. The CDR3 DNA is TGCGCCAGCTCAGGGTCCTACAATGAGCAGTTCTTC.

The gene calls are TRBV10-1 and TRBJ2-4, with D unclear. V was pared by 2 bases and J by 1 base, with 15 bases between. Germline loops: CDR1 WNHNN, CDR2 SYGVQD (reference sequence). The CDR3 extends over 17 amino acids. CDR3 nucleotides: TGCGCCAGCAGTGAGCCACCTAGGAGTTTCGCCAAAAACATTCAGTACTTC. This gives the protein CASSEPPRSFAKNIQYF.

CDR3 sequence (DNA): TGCGCCAGCAGCTTCGACCCGGGGATGGGCACAGATACGCAGTATTTT. Translated: CASSFDPGMGTDTQYF. The gene calls are TRBV5-1 and TRBJ2-3, with D maybe TRBD2 (5 bases). Germline lookup yields CDR1 SGHRS and CDR2 YFSETQ. V lost 2 bases and J 1 base, leaving 14 bases between the germline ends. The CDR3 runs 16 residues. Complete variable domain (other parts from reference TRBV5-1 and TRBJ2-3): KAGVTQTPRYLIKTRGQQVTLSCSPISGHRSVSWYQQTPGQGLQFLFEYFSETQRNKGNFPGRFSGRQFSNSRSEMNVSTLELGDSALYLCASSFDPGMGTDTQYFGPGTRLTVL.

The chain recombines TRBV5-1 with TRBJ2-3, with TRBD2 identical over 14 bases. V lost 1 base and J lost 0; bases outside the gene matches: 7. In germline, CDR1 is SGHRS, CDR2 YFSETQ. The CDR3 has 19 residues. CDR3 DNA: TGCGCCAGCAGCTTGTTGGGACTAGCGGGAGCTCTGAGCACAGATACGCAGTATTTT. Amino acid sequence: CASSLLGLAGALSTDTQYF. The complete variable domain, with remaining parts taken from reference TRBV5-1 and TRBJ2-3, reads KAGVTQTPRYLIKTRGQQVTLSCSPISGHRSVSWYQQTPGQGLQFLFEYFSETQRNKGNFPGRFSGRQFSNSRSEMNVSTLELGDSALYLCASSLLGLAGALSTDTQYFGPGTRLTVL.

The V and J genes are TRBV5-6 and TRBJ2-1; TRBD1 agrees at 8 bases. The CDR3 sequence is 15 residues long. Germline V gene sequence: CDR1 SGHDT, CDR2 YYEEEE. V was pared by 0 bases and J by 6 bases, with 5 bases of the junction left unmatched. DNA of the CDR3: TGTGCCAGCAGCTTGGACAGGGGGTTAGGCAATGAGCAGTTCTTC. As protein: CASSLDRGLGNEQFF.

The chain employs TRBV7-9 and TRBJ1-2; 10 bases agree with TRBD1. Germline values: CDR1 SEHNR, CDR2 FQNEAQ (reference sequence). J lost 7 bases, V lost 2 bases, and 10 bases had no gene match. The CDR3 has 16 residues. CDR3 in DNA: TGTGCCAGCAGCTTAAGCTCGGGACAGGGGTTTGCTGGCTACACCTTC. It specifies CASSLSSGQGFAGYTF.

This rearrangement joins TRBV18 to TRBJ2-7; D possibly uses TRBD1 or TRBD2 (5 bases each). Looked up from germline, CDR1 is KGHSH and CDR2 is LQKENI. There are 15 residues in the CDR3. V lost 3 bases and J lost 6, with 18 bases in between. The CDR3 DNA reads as TGTGCCAGCTCACCCTATGCAGGCTCTGGGGGCGAGCAGTACTTC. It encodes CASSPYAGSGGEQYF.

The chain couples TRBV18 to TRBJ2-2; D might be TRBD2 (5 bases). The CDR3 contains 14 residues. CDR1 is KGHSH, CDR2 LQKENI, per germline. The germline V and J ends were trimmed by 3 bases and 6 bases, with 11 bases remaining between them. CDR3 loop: CASSPMPGSGELFF. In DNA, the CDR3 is TGTGCCAGCTCACCGATGCCGGGGTCCGGGGAGCTGTTTTTT.

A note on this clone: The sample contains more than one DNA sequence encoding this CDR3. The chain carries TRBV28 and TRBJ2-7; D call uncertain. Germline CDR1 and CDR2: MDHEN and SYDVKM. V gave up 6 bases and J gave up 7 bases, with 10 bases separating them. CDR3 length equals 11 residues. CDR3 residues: CASSPSGEQYF. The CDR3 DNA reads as TGTGCCAGCAGCCCGTCGGGTGAGCAGTACTTC.

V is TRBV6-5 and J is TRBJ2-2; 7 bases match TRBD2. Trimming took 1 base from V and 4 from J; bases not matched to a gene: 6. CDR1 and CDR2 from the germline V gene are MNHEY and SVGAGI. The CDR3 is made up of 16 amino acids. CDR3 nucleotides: TGTGCCAGCAGTTACTTCCTAGCGGCTTCCACCGGGGAGCTGTTTTTT. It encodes CASSYFLAASTGELFF.

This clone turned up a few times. The CDR3 reads CASRVQGDGNTIYF. The CDR3 DNA is TGTGCCAGCAGGGTACAGGGGGATGGAAACACCATATATTTT. This chain uses TRBV28 with TRBJ1-3; 8 nucleotides agree with TRBD1. The length of the CDR3 is 14 residues. The trim removed 6 bases at V and 3 bases at J, leaving 4 bases unmatched. Germline loops: CDR1 MDHEN, CDR2 SYDVKM.

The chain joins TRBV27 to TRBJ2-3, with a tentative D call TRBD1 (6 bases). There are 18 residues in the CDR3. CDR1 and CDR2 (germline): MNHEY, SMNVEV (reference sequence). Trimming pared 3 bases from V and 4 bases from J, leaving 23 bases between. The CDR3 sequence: CASSFFGGRGSVADTQYF. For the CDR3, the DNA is TGTGCCAGCAGTTTCTTTGGGGGCAGGGGCTCTGTAGCAGATACGCAGTATTTT.

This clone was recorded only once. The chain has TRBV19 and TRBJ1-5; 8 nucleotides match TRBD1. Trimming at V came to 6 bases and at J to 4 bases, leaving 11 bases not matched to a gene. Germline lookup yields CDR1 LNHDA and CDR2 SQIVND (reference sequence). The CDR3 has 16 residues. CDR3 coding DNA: TGTGCCAGTAGCACCGGGACAGGATTTTTAAATCAGCCCCAGCATTTT. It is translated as CASSTGTGFLNQPQHF. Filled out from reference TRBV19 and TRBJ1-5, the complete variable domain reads DGGITQSPKYLFRKEGQNVTLSCEQNLNHDAMYWYRQDPGQGLRLIYYSQIVNDFQKGDIAEGYSVSREKKESFPLTVTSAQKNPTAFYLCASSTGTGFLNQPQHFGDGTRLSIL.

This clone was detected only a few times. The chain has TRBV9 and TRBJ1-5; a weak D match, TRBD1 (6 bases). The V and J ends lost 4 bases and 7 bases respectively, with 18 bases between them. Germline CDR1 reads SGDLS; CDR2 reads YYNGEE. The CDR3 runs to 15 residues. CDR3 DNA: TGTGCCAGCAGCACCCTGGGGGGGCCGGAGCAGCCCCAGCATTTT. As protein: CASSTLGGPEQPQHF.

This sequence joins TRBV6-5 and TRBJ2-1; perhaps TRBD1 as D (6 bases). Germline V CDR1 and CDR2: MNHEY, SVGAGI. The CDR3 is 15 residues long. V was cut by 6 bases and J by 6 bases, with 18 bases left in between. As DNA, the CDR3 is TGTGCCAGCAGGACTTTAGGGGGACCCATCAATGAGCAGTTCTTC. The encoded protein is CASRTLGGPINEQFF.

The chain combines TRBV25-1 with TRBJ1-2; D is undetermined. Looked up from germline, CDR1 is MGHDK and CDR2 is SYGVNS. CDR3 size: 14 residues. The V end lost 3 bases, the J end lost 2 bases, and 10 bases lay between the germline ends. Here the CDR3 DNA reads TGTGCCAGCAGTGAGAGGCTTATCAACTATGGCTACACCTTC. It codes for CASSERLINYGYTF.

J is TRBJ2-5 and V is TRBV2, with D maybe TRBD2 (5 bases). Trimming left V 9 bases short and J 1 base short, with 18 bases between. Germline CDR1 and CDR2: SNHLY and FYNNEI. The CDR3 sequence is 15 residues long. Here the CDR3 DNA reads TGTGCCAGTTCTAAGATTAAGGACTTCCAAGAGACCCAGTACTTC. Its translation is CASSKIKDFQETQYF.

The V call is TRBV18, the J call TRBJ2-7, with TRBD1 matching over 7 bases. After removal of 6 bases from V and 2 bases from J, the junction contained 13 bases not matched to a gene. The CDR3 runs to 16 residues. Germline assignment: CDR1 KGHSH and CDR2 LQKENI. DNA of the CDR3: TGTGCCAGCTCCCCAAGGACAGGAGACTTACCCTACGAGCAGTACTTC. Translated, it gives CASSPRTGDLPYEQYF.

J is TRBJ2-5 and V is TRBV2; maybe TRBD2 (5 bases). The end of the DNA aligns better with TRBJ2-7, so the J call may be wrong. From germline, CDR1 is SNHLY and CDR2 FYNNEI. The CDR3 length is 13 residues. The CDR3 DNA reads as TGTGCCAGCAGTGAGAGGGCGATGTACGAGCAGTACTTC. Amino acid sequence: CASSERAMYEQYF.

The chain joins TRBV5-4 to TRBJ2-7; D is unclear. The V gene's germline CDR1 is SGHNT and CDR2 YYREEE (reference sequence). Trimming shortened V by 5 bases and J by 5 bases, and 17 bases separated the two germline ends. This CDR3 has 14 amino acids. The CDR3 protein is CASRQDLRSDEQYF. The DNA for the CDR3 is TGTGCCAGCAGGCAAGATTTGCGGAGCGACGAGCAGTACTTC.

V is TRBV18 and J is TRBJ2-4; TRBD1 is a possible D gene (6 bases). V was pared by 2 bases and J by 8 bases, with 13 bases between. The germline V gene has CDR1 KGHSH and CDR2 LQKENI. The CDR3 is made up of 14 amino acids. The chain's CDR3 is CASSPLGARDIQYF. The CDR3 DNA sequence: TGTGCCAGCTCACCATTGGGGGCGAGAGACATTCAGTACTTC.

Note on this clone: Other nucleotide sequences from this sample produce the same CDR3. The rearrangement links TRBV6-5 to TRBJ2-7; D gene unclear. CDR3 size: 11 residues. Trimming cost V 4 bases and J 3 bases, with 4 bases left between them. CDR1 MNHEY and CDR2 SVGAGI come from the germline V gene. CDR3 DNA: TGTGCCAGCAGTTGGGGCTACGAGCAGTACTTC. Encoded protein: CASSWGYEQYF.

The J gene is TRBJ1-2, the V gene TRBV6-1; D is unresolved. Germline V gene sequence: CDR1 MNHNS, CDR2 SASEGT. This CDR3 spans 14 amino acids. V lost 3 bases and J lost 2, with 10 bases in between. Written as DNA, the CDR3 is TGTGCCAGCAGTGACTACGCCCAGAACTATGGCTACACCTTC. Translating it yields CASSDYAQNYGYTF.

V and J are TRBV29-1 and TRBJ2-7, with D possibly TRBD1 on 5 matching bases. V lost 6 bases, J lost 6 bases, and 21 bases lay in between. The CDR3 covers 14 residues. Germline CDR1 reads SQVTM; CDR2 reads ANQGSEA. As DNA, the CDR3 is TGCAGCGTCACCCCGTCAGGGCTTGGGGCCGAGCAGTACTTC. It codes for CSVTPSGLGAEQYF.

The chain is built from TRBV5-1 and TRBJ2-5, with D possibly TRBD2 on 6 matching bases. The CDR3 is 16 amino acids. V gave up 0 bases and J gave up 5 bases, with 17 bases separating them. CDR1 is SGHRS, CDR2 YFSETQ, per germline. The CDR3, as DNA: TGCGCCAGCAGCTTGGGTGGTAGCGGAGATGGGGAGACCCAGTACTTC. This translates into CASSLGGSGDGETQYF.